This TCR beta chain was documented in a study of shared clonotypes between healthy human individuals. About the research overall: Aged 18 to 49, the donors were two women and three men. Plates per donor: three CD4 naive, three CD4 memory, two CD8 naive, one CD8 memory.

The CDR3 is 16 amino acids. Per the germline V gene, CDR1 is MNHEY and CDR2 is SMNVEV (reference sequence). Trimming pared 6 bases from V and 0 bases from J, leaving 17 bases between. Regarding this clone: Its target is not known.

General study points: The expectation was that sequencing depth would affect clonotype sharing among donors. Naive subsets tended to show greater estimated richness than memory subsets.

Some clones are missing from TCRdb's copy, which holds only in-frame ones; the method was immunoSEQ multiplex PCR. Of more than 550,000 clones listed, roughly 72% are singletons. The chain employs TRBV27 and TRBJ1-1; the D is unclear. Material: memory CD4+ T cells sorted from blood. Described subset: CD45RA-negative fraction. The clonotype originates from a woman in her thirties in good health. CDR3 loop: CASSGLFYGMNTEAFF. In DNA form, the CDR3 reads TGTGCCAGCAGCGGTTTGTTTTATGGTATGAACACTGAAGCTTTCTTT.